This TCR beta chain was found in a study of T cell changes during pregnancy in multiple sclerosis. Sequencing was performed with immunoSEQ multiplex PCR; in TCRdb, only in-frame clones are kept and a portion is missing. This sample has 10,000 to 13,000 clones, with around nine tenths found just once. Germline loops: CDR1 MRHNA, CDR2 SNTAGT. The germline V and J ends were trimmed by 0 bases and 0 bases, with 5 bases remaining between them. This CDR3 is 15 amino acids long. The TCR was taken from a female donor in good health, enrolled as a control in a pregnancy study. V is TRBV6-4 and J is TRBJ2-2; D uncertain. Sample: CD8+ T cells from peripheral blood mononuclear cells, taken in the first trimester of pregnancy. The CDR3 nucleotides are TGTGCCAGCAGTGACTCGGCAGCGAACACCGGGGAGCTGTTTTTT. It specifies CASSDSAANTGELFF.